What follows are 2 T cell receptor beta chains derived from one specimen sequenced in a study of blood T cell repertoires in COVID-19. Libraries were prepared by immunoSEQ multiplex PCR; TCRdb keeps only in-frame clonotypes and omits some of them. Here the sample spans about 310,000 clones, 85% being singletons. The sample was PBMCs or T cells enriched from blood (not recorded which). These receptors were collected from a woman in her twenties or thirties who had been exposed to COVID-19.

This chain joins TRBV4-3 and TRBJ2-3, with a weak D call TRBD1 (5 bases). With 0 bases removed from V and 5 bases from J, the gap between germline ends came to 12 bases. CDR3 length equals 15 residues. Germline assignment: CDR1 LGHNA and CDR2 YSLEER. CDR3: CASSQDVQGRDTQYF. The CDR3 DNA reads as TGCGCCAGCAGCCAAGATGTGCAGGGCAGAGATACGCAGTATTTT.

V gene TRBV3-1 (or the pseudogene TRBV3-2) combines with J gene TRBJ1-1; 7 positions agree with TRBD1. Losses at the gene ends were 0 bases for V and 7 bases for J; bases not matched to a gene: 8. Germline V gene lookup returns CDR1 LGHDT and CDR2 YNNKEL (reference sequence). The CDR3 is made up of 15 amino acids. CDR3 protein: CASSQDRHRGSEAFF. In nucleotides, the CDR3 is TGTGCCAGCAGCCAAGATCGCCACAGGGGCAGTGAAGCTTTCTTT.